This T cell receptor beta chain was retrieved from a study of beta chain features in type 1 diabetes. Points from the study as a whole: Patients and controls would share equally any PCR tilt toward shorter templates.

V lost 5 bases and J lost 2, with 15 bases in between. CDR1 and CDR2 from the germline V gene are MDHEN and SYDVKM. The CDR3 totals 15 residues. Donors contributed one heparinised blood draw apiece, averaging about 116 mL. Expressed TCRB transcripts got sequenced, as all isolated RNA was reverse transcribed. Here immunoSEQ multiplex PCR was the method, and the copy in TCRdb shows in-frame clones only, minus some. Of 900,000 or so clones in the sample, 17% were seen once. This clone has only a few counts. The antigen remains unidentified. The V gene is TRBV28, the J gene TRBJ1-1; D gene uncertain. The sequence derives from a young woman in good health. The sequenced sample consisted of naive CD4+ T cells from blood. CDR3 bases: TGTGCCAGCAGTCCCGACGGGCATGGAAACACTGAAGCTTTCTTT. It translates to CASSPDGHGNTEAFF.